This T cell receptor beta chain was sequenced in a study of cytomegalovirus exposure and HLA in healthy donors. Trimming pared 4 bases from V and 4 bases from J, leaving 20 bases between. CDR3 length equals 17 residues. The V gene's germline CDR1 is SGHRS and CDR2 YFSETQ. Study results and caveats: Researchers reported that a few CMV-associated chains were confirmed in vitro as CMV antigen-specific. Accounts indicate the classifier identified cytomegalovirus status with strong specificity and sensitivity.

On this clone: Its antigen remains unidentified.

PCR involved 60 Vbeta and 13 Jbeta primers. Only in-frame clones appear in the TCRdb table, and some are missing; sequencing was by immunoSEQ multiplex PCR. The data hold approximately 240,000 clones, with 75% to 85% observed a single time. This receptor was obtained from a woman aged 55-69 years in good health and CMV-seropositive. This sequence joins TRBV5-1 and TRBJ2-2; D might be TRBD2 (6 bases). The sample was PBMCs. The CDR3 loop reads CASSPESGSRVTGELFF. The CDR3 bases are TGCGCCAGCAGCCCAGAGTCCGGGAGTAGGGTCACCGGGGAGCTGTTTTTT.